The subject of this entry is one TCR beta chain. This clonotype was picked up many times. Its antigen is currently not known. Per-nucleotide qualities are absent, and no much larger clonotype sits a single base away. Receptor libraries were prepared by 5' RACE. For sequencing, an Illumina HiSeq 2000 was employed. A universal primer binding site was added through template switching, and the final cDNA carried a unique molecular identifier so that TCR cDNA molecules could be counted accurately. Specific primers in the conserved constant-segment region were used to synthesize first-strand cDNA for TCR alpha and beta chains. To control for contamination, each cDNA library was double barcoded with a SMART-Mk sample barcode plus Illumina barcodes. TruSeq adapter sequences and Illumina sample barcodes were added in two successive PCR steps. Sequencing of the TCR alpha and beta cDNA libraries was done on the Illumina HiSeq platform using custom primers. Per the source publication's procedure: MiGEC processed the raw reads to extract unique molecular identifiers, while MiXCR was used to determine the CDR3 positions. For each individual, recombination models were inferred using an EM algorithm with the repgenHMM and IGoR tools. Shared clonotype analysis was performed with the tcR package in R, normalizing sharing by the product of cloneset sizes. To study raw recombination free of thymic and clonal selection effects, out-of-frame nonproductive sequences were analyzed. TCRdb cleaned the public reads at Q25 with fastp, built clones with MiXCR and kept in-frame beta chains. Each entry merges the rows of one CDR3 protein and shows their most common DNA and genes. Clone size and V and J calls follow TCRdb, not the original study. The sample records nearly 650,000 distinct CDR3 sequences, under 8.5% of which are singletons. Roughly 1.5% of the sample rests with the top ten.

Every donor in the study was a healthy Caucasian. The twin cohort comprised three pairs of female monozygotic twins, all aged roughly 18 to 30 years. RNA for TCR libraries was isolated from peripheral blood mononuclear cells. Based on the germline V gene, the CDR1 and CDR2 sequences are SGDLS and YYNGEE. V is pared back by 4 bases and J by 7 bases, with 15 bases lying between the germline termini. Including cysteine and phenylalanine, the CDR3 has 14 amino acids. Just CDR3 DNA is preserved here, 42 bases in frame from base 1. The data originate from a study of identical twins (dated by TCRdb to 2016 to 2017). For the study in its entirety: To test whether fetal clonotypes persist, this study deep-sequenced TCR alpha and beta repertoires from monozygotic twins, from unrelated adults of various ages, and from cord blood. To rule out contamination, the twin experiments were replicated at different times with different library preparation protocols. Summary of the overall study and its limitations: Because the same donors could not be followed over many years, conclusions were based on cross-sectional statistical analysis. Compared with coincidental sharing between unrelated individuals, out-of-frame TCR alpha sequences shared between twins had an excess of sequences with low generation probability. Fewer insertions were carried by abundant cord blood beta clonotypes, a similar but weaker trend appeared in young adult naive repertoires, and no such trend appeared in memory repertoires. Out-of-frame TCR alpha sharing in monozygotic twins was systematically underestimated by recombination models, whereas sharing between unrelated individuals was in agreement with the recombination models. Invariant T cells such as MAIT and iNKT could partly confound zero-insertion analyses, although diverse VJ usage argued against such confounding for most clonotypes. In beta out-of-frame sequences, excess twin sharing was weaker, because having fewer shared sequences lowered the signal-to-noise ratio.

These data also featured in a second study, about yellow fever vaccine responses in identical twins. The second publication reports: According to the authors, the vaccine-induced T cell response in identical twins seemed to be partly convergent and partly specific to each individual. The study precisely tracked vaccine-responding T cell clones in identical twins.

The chain is assembled from TRBV9 and TRBJ1-5; TRBD1 might be the D gene, on 5 matching bases. The sequence was obtained from a woman aged 18-29 years in good health. Sequencing was performed on PBMCs. The CDR3 has the sequence CASSPGQGGQPQHF. Read as DNA, the sequence is TGTGCCAGCAGCCCCGGGCAGGGAGGCCAGCCCCAGCATTTT.